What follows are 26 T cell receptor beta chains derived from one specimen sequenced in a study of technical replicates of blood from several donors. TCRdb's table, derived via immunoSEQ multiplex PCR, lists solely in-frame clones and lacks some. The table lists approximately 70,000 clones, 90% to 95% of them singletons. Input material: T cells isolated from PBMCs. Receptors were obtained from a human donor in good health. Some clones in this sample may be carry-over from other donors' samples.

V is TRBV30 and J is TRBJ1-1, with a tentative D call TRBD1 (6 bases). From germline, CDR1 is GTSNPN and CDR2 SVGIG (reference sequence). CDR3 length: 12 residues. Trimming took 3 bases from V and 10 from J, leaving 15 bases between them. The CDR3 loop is CAWRSGGYGAFF. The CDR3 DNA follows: TGTGCCTGGAGGTCTGGGGGCTATGGAGCTTTCTTT.

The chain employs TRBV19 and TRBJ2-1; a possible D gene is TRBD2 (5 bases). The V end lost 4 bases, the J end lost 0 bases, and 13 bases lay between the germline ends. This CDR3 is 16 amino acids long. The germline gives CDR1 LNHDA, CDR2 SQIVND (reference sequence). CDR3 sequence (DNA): TGTGCCAGTAGTACCCCCCCTGGGAGCTCCTACAATGAGCAGTTCTTC. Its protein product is CASSTPPGSSYNEQFF.

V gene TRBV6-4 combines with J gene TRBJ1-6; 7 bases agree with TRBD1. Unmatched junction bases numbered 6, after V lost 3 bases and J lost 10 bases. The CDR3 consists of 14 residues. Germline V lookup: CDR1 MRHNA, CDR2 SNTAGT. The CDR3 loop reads CASSERDSGSPLHF. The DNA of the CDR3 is TGTGCCAGCAGTGAAAGGGACAGTGGCTCACCCCTCCACTTT.

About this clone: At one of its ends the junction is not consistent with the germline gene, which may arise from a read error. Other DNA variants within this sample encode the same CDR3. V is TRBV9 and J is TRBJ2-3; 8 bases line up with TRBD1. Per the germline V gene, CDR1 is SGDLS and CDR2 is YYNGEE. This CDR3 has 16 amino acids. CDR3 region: CASSTRAGGTTDTQYF. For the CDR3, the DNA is TGTGCAAGCAGCACTCGAGCAGGGGGCACGACAGATACGCAGTATTTT.

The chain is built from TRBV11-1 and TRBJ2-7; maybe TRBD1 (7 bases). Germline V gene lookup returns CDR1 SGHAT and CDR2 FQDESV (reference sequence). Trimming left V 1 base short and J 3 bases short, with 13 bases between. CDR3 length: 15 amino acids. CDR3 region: CASSLEQGGNYEQYF. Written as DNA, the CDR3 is TGTGCCAGCAGCTTAGAGCAGGGGGGTAACTACGAGCAGTACTTC.

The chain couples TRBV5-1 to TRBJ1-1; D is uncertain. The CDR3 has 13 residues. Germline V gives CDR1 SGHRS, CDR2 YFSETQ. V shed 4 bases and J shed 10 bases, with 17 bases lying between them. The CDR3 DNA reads TGCGCCAGCAGCGAAGACACCACACTTGGAGCTTTCTTT. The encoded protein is CASSEDTTLGAFF.

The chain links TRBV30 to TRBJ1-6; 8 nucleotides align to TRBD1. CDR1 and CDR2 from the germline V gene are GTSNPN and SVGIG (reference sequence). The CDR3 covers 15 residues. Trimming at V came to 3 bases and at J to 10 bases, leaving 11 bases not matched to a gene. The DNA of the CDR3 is TGTGCCTGGAGGGACCGCAGACAGGGGAGATCACCCCTCCACTTT. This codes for CAWRDRRQGRSPLHF.

CDR3 nucleotides: TGTGCCAGTAGTATCGGGACAGGGGGACTCACCGGGGAGCTGTTTTTT. Translating gives CASSIGTGGLTGELFF. The chain carries TRBV19 and TRBJ2-2; 11 nucleotides align to TRBD1. Germline V lookup: CDR1 LNHDA, CDR2 SQIVND (reference sequence). The CDR3 is 16 residues long. With 3 bases clipped from V and 4 bases from J, the junction kept 4 bases outside the gene matches.

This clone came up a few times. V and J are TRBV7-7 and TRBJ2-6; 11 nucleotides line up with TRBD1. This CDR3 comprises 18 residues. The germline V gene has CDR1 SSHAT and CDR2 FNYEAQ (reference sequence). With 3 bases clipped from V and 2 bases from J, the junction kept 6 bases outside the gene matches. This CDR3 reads CASSLWTGGKTGANVLTF. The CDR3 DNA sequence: TGTGCCAGCAGCTTGTGGACAGGGGGCAAAACTGGGGCCAACGTCCTGACTTTC. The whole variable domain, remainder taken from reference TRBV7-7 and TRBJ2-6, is GAGVSQSPRYKVTKRGQDVTLRCDPISSHATLYWYQQALGQGPEFLTYFNYEAQPDKSGLPSDRFSAERPEGSISTLTIQRTEQRDSAMYRCASSLWTGGKTGANVLTFGAGSRLTVL.

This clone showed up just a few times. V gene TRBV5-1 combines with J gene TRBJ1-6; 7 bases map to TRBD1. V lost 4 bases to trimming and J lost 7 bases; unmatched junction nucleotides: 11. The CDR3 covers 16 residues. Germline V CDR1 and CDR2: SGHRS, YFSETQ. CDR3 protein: CASSLATGTVNSPLHF. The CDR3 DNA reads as TGCGCCAGCAGCCTAGCGACAGGGACCGTCAATTCACCCCTCCACTTT. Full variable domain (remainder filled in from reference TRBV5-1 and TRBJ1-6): KAGVTQTPRYLIKTRGQQVTLSCSPISGHRSVSWYQQTPGQGLQFLFEYFSETQRNKGNFPGRFSGRQFSNSRSEMNVSTLELGDSALYLCASSLATGTVNSPLHFGNGTRLTVT.

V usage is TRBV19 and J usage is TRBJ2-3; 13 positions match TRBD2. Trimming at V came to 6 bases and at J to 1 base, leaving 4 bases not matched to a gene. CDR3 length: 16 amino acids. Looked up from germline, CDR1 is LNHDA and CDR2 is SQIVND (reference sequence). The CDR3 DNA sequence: TGTGCCAGTAGCCGCGGACTAGCGGGAGGCACAGATACGCAGTATTTT. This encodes CASSRGLAGGTDTQYF. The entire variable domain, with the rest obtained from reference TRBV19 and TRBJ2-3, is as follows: DGGITQSPKYLFRKEGQNVTLSCEQNLNHDAMYWYRQDPGQGLRLIYYSQIVNDFQKGDIAEGYSVSREKKESFPLTVTSAQKNPTAFYLCASSRGLAGGTDTQYFGPGTRLTVL.

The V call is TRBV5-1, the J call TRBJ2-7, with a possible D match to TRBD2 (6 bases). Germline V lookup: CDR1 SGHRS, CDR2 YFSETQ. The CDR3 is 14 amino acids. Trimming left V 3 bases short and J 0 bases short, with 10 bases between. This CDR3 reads CASSYGTVSYEQYF. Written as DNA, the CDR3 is TGCGCCAGCAGCTATGGGACTGTCTCCTACGAGCAGTACTTC.

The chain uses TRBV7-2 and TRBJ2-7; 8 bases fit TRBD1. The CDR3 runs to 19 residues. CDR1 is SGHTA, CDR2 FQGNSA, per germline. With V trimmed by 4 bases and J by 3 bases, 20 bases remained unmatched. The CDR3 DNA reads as TGTGCCAGCAGCTCGTTCCTCGGACAGGGATCCATTTGGGGCTACGAGCAGTACTTC. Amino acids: CASSSFLGQGSIWGYEQYF.

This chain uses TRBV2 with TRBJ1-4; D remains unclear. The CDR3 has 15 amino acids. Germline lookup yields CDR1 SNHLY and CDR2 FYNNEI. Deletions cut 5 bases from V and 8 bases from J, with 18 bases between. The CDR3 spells CASSSLEALEEKLFF. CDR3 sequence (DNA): TGTGCCAGCAGTTCCTTAGAGGCACTGGAGGAAAAACTGTTTTTT. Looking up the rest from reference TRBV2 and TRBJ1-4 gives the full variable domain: EPEVTQTPSHQVTQMGQEVILRCVPISNHLYFYWYRQILGQKVEFLVSFYNNEISEKSEIFDDQFSVERPDGSNFTLKIRSTKLEDSAMYFCASSSLEALEEKLFFGSGTQLSVL.

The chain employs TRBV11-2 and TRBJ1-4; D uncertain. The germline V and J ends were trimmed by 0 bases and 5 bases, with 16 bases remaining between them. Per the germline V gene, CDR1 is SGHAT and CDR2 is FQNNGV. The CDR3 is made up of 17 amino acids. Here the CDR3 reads CASSLDLSRRRNEKLFF. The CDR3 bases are TGTGCCAGCAGCTTAGATCTCTCCAGGAGGAGGAATGAAAAACTGTTTTTT. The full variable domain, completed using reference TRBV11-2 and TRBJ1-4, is EAGVAQSPRYKIIEKRQSVAFWCNPISGHATLYWYQQILGQGPKLLIQFQNNGVVDDSQLPKDRFSAERLKGVDSTLKIQPAKLEDSAVYLCASSLDLSRRRNEKLFFGSGTQLSVL.

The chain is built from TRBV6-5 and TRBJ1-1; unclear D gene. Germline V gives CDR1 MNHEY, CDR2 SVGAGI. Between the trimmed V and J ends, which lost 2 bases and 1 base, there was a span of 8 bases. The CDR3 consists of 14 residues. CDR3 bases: TGTGCCAGCAGTTACGGGCCCAGGAACACTGAAGCTTTCTTT. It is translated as CASSYGPRNTEAFF.

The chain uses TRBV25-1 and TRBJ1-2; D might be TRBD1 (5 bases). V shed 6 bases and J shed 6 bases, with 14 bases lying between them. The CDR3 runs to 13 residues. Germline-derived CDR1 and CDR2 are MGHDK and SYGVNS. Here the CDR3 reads CASRGQVIDGYTF. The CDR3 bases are TGTGCCAGCAGGGGGCAGGTCATCGATGGCTACACCTTC.

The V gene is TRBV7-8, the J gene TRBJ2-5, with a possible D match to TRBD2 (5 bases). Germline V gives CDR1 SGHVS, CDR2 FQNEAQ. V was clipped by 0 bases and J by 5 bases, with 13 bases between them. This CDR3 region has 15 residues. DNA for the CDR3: TGTGCCAGCAGCTTAGCGCGAGGGTCGGGTGAGACCCAGTACTTC. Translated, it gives CASSLARGSGETQYF.

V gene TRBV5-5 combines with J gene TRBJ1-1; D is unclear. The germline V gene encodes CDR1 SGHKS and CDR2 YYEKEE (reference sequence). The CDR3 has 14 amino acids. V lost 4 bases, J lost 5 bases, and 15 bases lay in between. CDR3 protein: CASSIQQPWTEAFF. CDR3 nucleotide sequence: TGTGCCAGCAGCATACAGCAACCTTGGACTGAAGCTTTCTTT.

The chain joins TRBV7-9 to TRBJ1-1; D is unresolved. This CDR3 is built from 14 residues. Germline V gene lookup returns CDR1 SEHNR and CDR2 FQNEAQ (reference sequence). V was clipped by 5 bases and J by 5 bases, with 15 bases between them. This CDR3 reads CASSGAPLRTEAFF. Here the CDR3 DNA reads TGTGCCAGCAGCGGAGCCCCCCTGAGGACTGAAGCTTTCTTT.

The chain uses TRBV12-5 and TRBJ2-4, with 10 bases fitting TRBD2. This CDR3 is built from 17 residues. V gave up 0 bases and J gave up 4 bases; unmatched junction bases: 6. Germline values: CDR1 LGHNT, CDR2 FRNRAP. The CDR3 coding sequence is TGTGCTAGTGGTTTGGTAATTGGTAGCGGGGGGAAAAACATTCAGTACTTC. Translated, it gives CASGLVIGSGGKNIQYF.

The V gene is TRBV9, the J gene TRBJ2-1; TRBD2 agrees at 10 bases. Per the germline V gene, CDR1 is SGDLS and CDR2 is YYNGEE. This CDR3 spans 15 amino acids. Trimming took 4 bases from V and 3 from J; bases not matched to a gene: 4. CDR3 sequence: CASSPGLADYNEQFF. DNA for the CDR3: TGTGCCAGCAGCCCCGGACTAGCGGACTACAATGAGCAGTTCTTC. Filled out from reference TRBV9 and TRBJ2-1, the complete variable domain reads DSGVTQTPKHLITATGQRVTLRCSPRSGDLSVYWYQQSLDQGLQFLIQYYNGEERAKGNILERFSAQQFPDLHSELNLSSLELGDSALYFCASSPGLADYNEQFFGPGTRLTVL.

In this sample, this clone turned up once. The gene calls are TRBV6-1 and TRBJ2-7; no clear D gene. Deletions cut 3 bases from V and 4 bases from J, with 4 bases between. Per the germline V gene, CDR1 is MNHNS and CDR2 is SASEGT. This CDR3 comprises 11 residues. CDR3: CASSESYEQYF. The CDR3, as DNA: TGTGCCAGCAGTGAGTCTTACGAGCAGTACTTC.

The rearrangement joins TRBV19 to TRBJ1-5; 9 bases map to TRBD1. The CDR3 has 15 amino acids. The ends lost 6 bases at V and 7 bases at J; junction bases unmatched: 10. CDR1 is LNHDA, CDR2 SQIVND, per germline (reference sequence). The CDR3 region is CASSGGQGLLQPQHF. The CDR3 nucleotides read TGTGCCAGTAGCGGGGGACAGGGTTTGTTACAGCCCCAGCATTTT. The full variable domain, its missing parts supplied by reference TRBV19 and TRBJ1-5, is DGGITQSPKYLFRKEGQNVTLSCEQNLNHDAMYWYRQDPGQGLRLIYYSQIVNDFQKGDIAEGYSVSREKKESFPLTVTSAQKNPTAFYLCASSGGQGLLQPQHFGDGTRLSIL.

Here the CDR3 reads CASSLAQNYGYTF. The DNA for the CDR3 is TGCGCCAGCAGCTTGGCACAAAACTATGGCTACACCTTC. This chain uses TRBV5-1 with TRBJ1-2; unclear D gene. This CDR3 comprises 13 residues. Trimming left V 0 bases short and J 2 bases short, with 5 bases between. Germline loops: CDR1 SGHRS, CDR2 YFSETQ.

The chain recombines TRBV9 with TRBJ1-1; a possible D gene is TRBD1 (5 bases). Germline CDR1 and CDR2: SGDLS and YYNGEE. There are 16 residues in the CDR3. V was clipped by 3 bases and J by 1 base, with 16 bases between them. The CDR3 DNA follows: TGTGCCAGCAGCGCCCTAACAGGAGCGACGAACACTGAAGCTTTCTTT. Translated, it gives CASSALTGATNTEAFF.